This T cell receptor (beta chain) was identified during a study of shared clonotypes between healthy human individuals. Germline V gene data show CDR1 as SEHNR and CDR2 as FQNEAQ (reference sequence). The length of the CDR3 is 16 residues. Unmatched junction bases numbered 11, after V lost 2 bases and J lost 7 bases. Investigators spread the genomic DNA of each subset evenly over several immunoSEQ plates. Original methodology: Without quality scores, immunoSEQ junctional reads could not be filtered like full-length reads. The repertoire was sequenced with immunoSEQ multiplex PCR; TCRdb's copy has only in-frame clones and lacks some. The V and J calls and clone size were taken over from that table, and D and trimming were inferred from the DNA. The sample yields millions of clones, approximately 94% seen once. Cells designated naive CD8 were CD45RO-negative and were positively selected for CCR7, with terminally differentiated effector memory CD45RA+ cells excluded. The donor population consisted of healthy HIV-negative adults with no recent acute infections or vaccinations.

The sequenced material came from naive CD8+ T cells sorted from blood. The sequence was obtained from a man aged 18 to 30 in good health. V gene TRBV7-9 combines with J gene TRBJ2-3; 8 bases map to TRBD2. Here the CDR3 reads CASSLTSGRVTNTQYF. The CDR3 nucleotides read TGTGCCAGCAGCTTAACGAGCGGGAGAGTTACAAATACGCAGTATTTT.